These 3 T cell receptor beta chains were all obtained from the same sample, sequenced in a study of control samples from healthy donors and cancer patients. Sequencing used immunoSEQ multiplex PCR; TCRdb keeps in-frame clones, though not all of them. The data show approximately 120,000 clones, around 87% seen once. Sequencing used blood. These receptors originate from a man aged 40-50 years in good health.

This clone was counted a few times. V usage is TRBV11-3 and J usage is TRBJ1-6; tentative D call: TRBD1 (5 bases). V lost 1 base to trimming and J lost 6 bases, with 10 bases between them. Germline V gene sequence: CDR1 SGHNT, CDR2 YENEEA. The CDR3 sequence is 15 residues long. Here the CDR3 reads CASSLVRQGNSPLHF. In DNA, the CDR3 is TGTGCCAGCAGCTTAGTGCGCCAGGGTAATTCACCCCTCCACTTT.

This clone was seen once. The V and J genes are TRBV19 and TRBJ2-3; 7 bases match TRBD2. The CDR3 length is 14 residues. Germline-derived CDR1 and CDR2 are LNHDA and SQIVND (reference sequence). With 5 bases clipped from V and 4 bases from J, the junction kept 6 bases outside the gene matches. CDR3 bases: TGTGCCAGTAGTCGGGTCCGGGGGGCAGATACGCAGTATTTT. Protein: CASSRVRGADTQYF.

The chain recombines TRBV12-3 or TRBV12-4 with TRBJ1-5; D gene ambiguous. Trimming left V 1 base short and J 5 bases short, with 6 bases between. The length of the CDR3 is 13 residues. CDR3: CASSLERDQPQHF. The CDR3 DNA follows: TGTGCCAGCAGTTTAGAGCGGGATCAGCCCCAGCATTTT.